The 2 T cell receptor beta chains below all came from one sample that was sequenced in a study of Tregs in tolerant kidney transplant recipients. The repertoire was sequenced with immunoSEQ multiplex PCR; TCRdb's copy has only in-frame clones and lacks some. The sample has roughly 20,000 clones, approximately 65% seen once; the top ten hold roughly 3.5%. These receptors' antigens are unknown. The sample comprised Tregs from blood cultured with allogeneic cells. The receptors come from a human donor in good health.

The V and J genes are TRBV25-1 and TRBJ2-7, with 9 bases identical to TRBD1. Germline lookup yields CDR1 MGHDK and CDR2 SYGVNS. The V segment lost 1 base and the J segment 4 bases; nucleotides outside the gene matches: 11. There are 17 residues in the CDR3. CDR3 sequence (DNA): TGTGCCAGCAGTGAATTGGGGACCGGGACAGGGAATTACGAGCAGTACTTC. Its translation: CASSELGTGTGNYEQYF.

The V gene is TRBV5-1, the J gene TRBJ1-1, with 9 bases matching TRBD1. The CDR3 length is 16 residues. CDR1 and CDR2 from the germline V gene are SGHRS and YFSETQ. Trimming cost V 4 bases and J 3 bases; bases outside gene matches: 10. The CDR3 protein is CASSISGTGLHTEAFF. The CDR3, as DNA: TGCGCCAGCAGCATTTCTGGGACAGGGCTGCACACTGAAGCTTTCTTT. Full variable domain (missing parts from reference TRBV5-1 and TRBJ1-1): KAGVTQTPRYLIKTRGQQVTLSCSPISGHRSVSWYQQTPGQGLQFLFEYFSETQRNKGNFPGRFSGRQFSNSRSEMNVSTLELGDSALYLCASSISGTGLHTEAFFGQGTRLTVV.